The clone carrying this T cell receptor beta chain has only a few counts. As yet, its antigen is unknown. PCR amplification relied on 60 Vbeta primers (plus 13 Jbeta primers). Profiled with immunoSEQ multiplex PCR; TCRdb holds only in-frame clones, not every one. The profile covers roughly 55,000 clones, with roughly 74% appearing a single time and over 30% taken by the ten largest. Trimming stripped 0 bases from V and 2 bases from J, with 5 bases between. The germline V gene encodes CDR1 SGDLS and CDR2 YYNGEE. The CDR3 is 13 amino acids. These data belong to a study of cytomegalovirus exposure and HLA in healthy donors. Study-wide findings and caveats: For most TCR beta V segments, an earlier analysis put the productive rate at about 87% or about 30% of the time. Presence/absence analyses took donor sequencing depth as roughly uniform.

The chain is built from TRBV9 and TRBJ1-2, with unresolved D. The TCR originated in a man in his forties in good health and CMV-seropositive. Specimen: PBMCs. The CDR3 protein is CASSVDLNYGYTF. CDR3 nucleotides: TGTGCCAGCAGCGTAGACCTAAACTATGGCTACACCTTC.